Reported below is one T cell receptor (beta chain). Antigen specificity is unknown. The CDR3 sequence is 15 residues long. Germline CDR1 and CDR2: SGHVS and FQNEAQ. J lost 2 bases, V lost 2 bases, and 6 bases had no gene match. The data originate from a study of T cells after yellow fever vaccination. The wider study: Fractions of limited cellularity were prepared by means of SMART-Seq v4 Ultra Low Input.

Study results and limitations: The study noted that FACS-sorted repertoires could contain abundant clonotypes contaminating from the bulk population. Clonotypes shared by both compartments, CD4 and CD8, made up a small share.

Via MiXCR, TCRdb re-called the 5' RACE reads, giving one row per CDR3 protein. The table records approximately 610,000 distinct CDR3 sequences, 17% of them present only once. This clonotype was obtained from a man aged 18 to 35 who received the YFV17D yellow fever vaccine. The input for sequencing was PBMCs, taken around 5 days after the first yellow fever vaccination. V is TRBV7-8 and J is TRBJ2-7; 7 positions match TRBD2. The CDR3 region is CASSLRAGFPYEQYF. As DNA, the CDR3 is TGTGCCAGCAGCTTAAGAGCGGGGTTCCCCTACGAGCAGTACTTC.